Sequencing of this TCR beta chain was carried out in a study of cytomegalovirus exposure and HLA in healthy donors. Findings and caveats of the study: As a later analysis showed, a missense DCLRE1C variant was linked to trimming of TCR beta V- and J-genes. Some V segments (TRBV6-2 and TRBV6-3 among them) were excluded as indistinguishable.

With 60 Vbeta and 13 Jbeta primers, the PCR was carried out. Clones were read by immunoSEQ multiplex PCR, and TCRdb kept only the in-frame ones, dropping some. Of about 170,000 clones detected, roughly 80% appear once; the ten largest clones hold about 2.5%. Points on this clone: Its specificity is not known.

Each donor was nominally healthy when sampled (though unrecorded immune exposures were likely). V lost 4 bases to trimming and J lost 3 bases; unmatched junction nucleotides: 6. The CDR3 totals 15 residues. Looked up from germline, CDR1 is SGHVS and CDR2 is FQNEAQ. The sequenced sample consisted of PBMCs. The chain combines TRBV7-8 with TRBJ1-1; TRBD1 aligns across 9 bases. The origin of this receptor is a male donor in good health and CMV-seronegative. The CDR3 here is CASSYNRGRDTEAFF. CDR3 nucleotide sequence: TGTGCCAGCAGCTACAACAGGGGGCGGGACACTGAAGCTTTCTTT.